A selection of T cell receptor beta chains follows, all from one sample in a study of cytomegalovirus exposure and HLA in healthy donors. Assay: immunoSEQ multiplex PCR; the TCRdb copy retains only in-frame clones and omits some. The table has 200,000 to 300,000 clones, around 86% seen once. Material: PBMCs. Receptors originate from a woman aged 25 to 39 in good health and CMV-seropositive. The CDR3 runs from the conserved cysteine through the conserved F or W. D genes are given only for firm matches. Only part of the rows carry a size: once, few, many, or a class if the clone is expanded.

size	V	D	length	J	DNA	CDR3
NA	TRBV6-6	NA	15	TRBJ2-7	TGTGCCAGCAGTTACTCTACAGGGACAAGCGACGAGCAGTACTTC	CASSYSTGTSDEQYF
NA	TRBV10-1	NA	15	TRBJ2-5	TGCGCCAGCAGTGACGAGCGGAGCTCCCAAGAGACCCAGTACTTC	CASSDERSSQETQYF
NA	TRBV5-1	TRBD2	15	TRBJ2-1	TGCGCCAGCAGCCGGACTAGCGGGAGAATGAATGAGCAGTTCTTC	CASSRTSGRMNEQFF
NA	TRBV13	NA	14	TRBJ2-7	TGTGCCAGCAGCTTATTCTGGGCCTCCTACGAGCAGTACTTC	CASSLFWASYEQYF
NA	TRBV5-1	NA	21	TRBJ1-1	TGCGCCAGCAGCACGGGGTGGGGCTGGGGGGGAGGAAAAGTTGAAAACACTGAAGCTTTCTTT	CASSTGWGWGGGKVENTEAFF
NA	TRBV7-9	NA	18	TRBJ1-3	TGTGCCAGCAGCCATATAAACATCGGACAGAACTCTGGAAACACCATATATTTT	CASSHINIGQNSGNTIYF
NA	TRBV7-8	NA	16	TRBJ1-5	TGTGCCAGCAGCCGAATCCGGGACACCGGCCGTCAGCCCCAGCATTTT	CASSRIRDTGRQPQHF
NA	TRBV4-1	TRBD2	18	TRBJ2-1	TGCGCCAGCAGCCAAGTCCCCGCCGGGACTAGCGTGAACAATGAGCAGTTCTTC	CASSQVPAGTSVNNEQFF
NA	TRBV2	NA	13	TRBJ2-3	TGTGCCAGCGGGCGGGAAAGCACAGATACGCAGTATTTT	CASGRESTDTQYF
NA	TRBV6-5	NA	14	TRBJ1-2	TGTGCCAGCAGTTACTCGTTGCAGGGATATGGCTACACCTTC	CASSYSLQGYGYTF
NA	TRBV6-1	TRBD1	16	TRBJ1-5	TGTGCCAGCAGTGAAGCTTTCAGGGGGTTGAATCAGCCCCAGCATTTT	CASSEAFRGLNQPQHF
NA	TRBV19	NA	14	TRBJ2-3	TGTGCCAGTACTGCGACAGTGAACACAGATACGCAGTATTTT	CASTATVNTDTQYF
NA	TRBV28	NA	11	TRBJ1-2	TGTGCCAGCAGCAGGGCCTATGGCTACACCTTC	CASSRAYGYTF
NA	TRBV30	NA	15	TRBJ2-2	TGTGCCCAGGACAGGGAGGGCAAGCGGGGCGGGGAGCTGTTTTTT	CAQDREGKRGGELFF
NA	TRBV6-1	TRBD1	15	TRBJ1-2	TGTGCCAGCAATCGGGACAGCTATGCTAACTATGGCTACACCTTC	CASNRDSYANYGYTF
NA	TRBV7-9	TRBD1	12	TRBJ1-1	TGTGCCAGCAGCTTGGGACAGCCTGGAGCTTTCTTT	CASSLGQPGAFF
NA	TRBV28	TRBD2	13	TRBJ2-7	TGTGCCAGCGGCGGGAGGCTCTCCTACGAGCAGTACTTC	CASGGRLSYEQYF
NA	TRBV27	TRBD1	14	TRBJ1-2	TGTGCCAGCAGTCCAACCAGGACAGGCTATGGCTACACCTTC	CASSPTRTGYGYTF
NA	TRBV7-2	TRBD1	15	TRBJ1-1	TGTGCCAGCAGCTTGACAGGGCTTGTGGGCACTGAAGCTTTCTTT	CASSLTGLVGTEAFF
NA	TRBV9	NA	14	TRBJ1-2	TGTGCCAGCAGCCCCTCAGGACAGAACTATGGCTACACCTTC	CASSPSGQNYGYTF
NA	TRBV7-9	NA	16	TRBJ1-5	TGTGCCAGCAGCTTAGCTTTGGGGGCTGGCAATCAGCCCCAGCATTTT	CASSLALGAGNQPQHF
NA	TRBV11-2	NA	15	TRBJ2-7	TGTGCCAGCAGCGGGGAGGGGGGGTTCTCCTACGAGCAGTACTTC	CASSGEGGFSYEQYF
once	TRBV18	NA	14	TRBJ1-5	TGTGCCAGCTCCCTAACAGATAGCAATCAGCCCCAGCATTTT	CASSLTDSNQPQHF
NA	TRBV13	TRBD2	14	TRBJ2-5	TGTGCCAGCAGCTTTACGGGAGGGCCCAAGGCCCAGTACTTC	CASSFTGGPKAQYF
NA	TRBV28	NA	17	TRBJ2-2	TGTGCCAGCAGTTTATTCCACCGGGGAACGAACACCGGGGAGCTGTTTTTT	CASSLFHRGTNTGELFF
NA	TRBV6-5	NA	15	TRBJ1-4	TGTGCCAGCAGAGCGAGGACAGCAACTAATGAAAAACTGTTTTTT	CASRARTATNEKLFF
NA	TRBV30	TRBD2	17	TRBJ2-1	TGTGCCTGGAGTAAACAGATGACTAGCGGAACCTACAATGAGCAGTTCTTC	CAWSKQMTSGTYNEQFF